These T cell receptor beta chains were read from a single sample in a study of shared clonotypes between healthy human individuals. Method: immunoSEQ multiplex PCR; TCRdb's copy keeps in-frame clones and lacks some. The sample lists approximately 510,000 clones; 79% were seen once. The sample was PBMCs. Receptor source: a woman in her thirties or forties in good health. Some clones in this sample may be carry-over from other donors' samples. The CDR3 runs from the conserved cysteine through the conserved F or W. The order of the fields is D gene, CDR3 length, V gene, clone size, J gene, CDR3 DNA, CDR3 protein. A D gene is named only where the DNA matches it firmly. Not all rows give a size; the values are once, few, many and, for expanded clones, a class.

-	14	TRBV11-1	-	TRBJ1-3	TGTGCCAGCAGCTCCGAATTCTCTGGAAACACCATATATTTT	CASSSEFSGNTIYF
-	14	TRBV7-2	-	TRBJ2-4	TGTGCCAGCAGCCCCACAGGGTACAAAAACATTCAGTACTTC	CASSPTGYKNIQYF
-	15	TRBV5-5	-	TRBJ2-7	TGTGCCAGCAGCCAAGGGCTAGCGAGACGAGACGAGCAGTACTTC	CASSQGLARRDEQYF
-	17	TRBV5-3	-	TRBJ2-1	TGTGCCAGAAGCTCCCTCAATCGTGGGAGTGACATGAATGAGCAGTTCTTC	CARSSLNRGSDMNEQFF
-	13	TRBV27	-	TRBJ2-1	TGTGCCAGCAGTTTTAGTGGGTGGGGTGAGCAGTTCTTC	CASSFSGWGEQFF
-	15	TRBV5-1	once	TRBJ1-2	TGCGCCAGCAGCTTGGATGGGACAAGGGACGCGGGCTACACCTTC	CASSLDGTRDAGYTF
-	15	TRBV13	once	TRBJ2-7	TGTGCCAGCAGCGGCAGGACTAGGGGGGACTACGAGCAGTACTTC	CASSGRTRGDYEQYF
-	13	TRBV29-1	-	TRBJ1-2	TGCAGCGTTGAAGGGTCCAGGGACGGTGGCTACACCTTC	CSVEGSRDGGYTF
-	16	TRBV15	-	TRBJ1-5	TGTGCCACCAGCAGAGATGAGGTGGCAGCCAATCAGCCCCAGCATTTT	CATSRDEVAANQPQHF
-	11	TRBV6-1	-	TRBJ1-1	TGTGCCAGCAGTGAAAGCCTGGAGCCTTTCTTT	CASSESLEPFF
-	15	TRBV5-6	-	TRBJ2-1	TGTGCCAGCAGCTTGATAAGGGAAAGGTCCAATGAGCAGTTCTTC	CASSLIRERSNEQFF
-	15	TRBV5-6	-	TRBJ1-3	TGTGCCAGCAGCTTGACAAGGGGGATCTCGTATACCATATATTTT	CASSLTRGISYTIYF
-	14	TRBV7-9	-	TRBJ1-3	TGTGCCAGCAGCTTAGGGGGGACTGGAAACACCATATATTTT	CASSLGGTGNTIYF
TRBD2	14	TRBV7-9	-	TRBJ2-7	TGTGCCAGCAGCCCGGGACTAGCGGCCTACGAGCAGTACTTC	CASSPGLAAYEQYF
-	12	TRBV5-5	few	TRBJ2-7	TGTGCCAGCAGCTTAGGGGTATACGAGCAGTACTTC	CASSLGVYEQYF
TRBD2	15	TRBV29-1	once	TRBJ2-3	TGCAGCGTTGTTCCCCTAGCGGGGCTCACAGATACGCAGTATTTT	CSVVPLAGLTDTQYF
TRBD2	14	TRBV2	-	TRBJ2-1	TGTGCCAGCAGATGGACTAGCGAAACGGATGAGCAGTTCTTC	CASRWTSETDEQFF
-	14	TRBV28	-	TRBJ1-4	TGTGCCAGCAGTTTAAGGGGGGGTACGGAAAAACTGTTTTTT	CASSLRGGTEKLFF
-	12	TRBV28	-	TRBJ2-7	TGTGCCAGCAGTACGGGCTCCTACGAGCAGTACTTC	CASSTGSYEQYF
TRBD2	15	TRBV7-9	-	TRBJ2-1	TGTGCCAGCAGCGGACTAGAGGGGTCGATCGATGAGCAGTTCTTC	CASSGLEGSIDEQFF
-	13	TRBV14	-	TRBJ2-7	TGTGCCAGCAGCCAAGATCTCCGCGGCGAGCAGTACTTC	CASSQDLRGEQYF
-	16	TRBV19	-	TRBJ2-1	TGTGCCAGTAGTAGCCCGCTCCGGGACCCCAACAATGAGCAGTTCTTC	CASSSPLRDPNNEQFF
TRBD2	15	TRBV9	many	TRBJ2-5	TGTGCCAGCAGCCCCCAGACTAGCGGGGAAGAGACCCAGTACTTC	CASSPQTSGEETQYF
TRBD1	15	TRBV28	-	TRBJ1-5	TGTGCCAGCAGTTTTAGAGGGGGCGGCAATCAGCCCCAGCATTTT	CASSFRGGGNQPQHF
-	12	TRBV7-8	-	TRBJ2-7	TGTGCCAGCAGCTTCTCGGGGTACGAGCAGTACTTC	CASSFSGYEQYF
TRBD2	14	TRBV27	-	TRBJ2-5	TGTGCCAGCAGCCCGCTAGCGGATCAAGAGACCCAGTACTTC	CASSPLADQETQYF
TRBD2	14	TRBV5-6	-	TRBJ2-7	TGTGCCAGCAGCTGGGGACTAGCGGGAGTCGAGCAGTACTTC	CASSWGLAGVEQYF
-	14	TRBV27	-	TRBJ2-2	TGTGCCAGCAGTTCACGGGGGACGACCGGGGAGCTGTTTTTT	CASSSRGTTGELFF
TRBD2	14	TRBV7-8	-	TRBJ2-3	TGTGCCAGCAGCTTTGGGCTAGCGGCAGATACGCAGTATTTT	CASSFGLAADTQYF
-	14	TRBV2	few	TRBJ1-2	TGTGCCAGCAGTGAAGCCTCCAGCTCCTATGGCTACACCTTC	CASSEASSSYGYTF
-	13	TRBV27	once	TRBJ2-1	TGTGCCAGCAGTTTATATAACCGGGATGAGCAGTTCTTC	CASSLYNRDEQFF
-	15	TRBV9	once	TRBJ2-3	TGTGCCAGCAACCCGGGAATAGGTTCCACAGATACGCAGTATTTT	CASNPGIGSTDTQYF
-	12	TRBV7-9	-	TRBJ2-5	TGTGCCAGCAGCTTTGGACTGGGGGAGCAGTACTTC	CASSFGLGEQYF
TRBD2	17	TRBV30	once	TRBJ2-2	TGTGCCTGGAGTTGGCGGGAGGGCCACCCGAACACCGGGGAGCTGTTTTTT	CAWSWREGHPNTGELFF
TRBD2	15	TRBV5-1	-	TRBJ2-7	TGCGCCAGCAGCTTGACTAGCGGGAGGATTAACGAGCAGTACTTC	CASSLTSGRINEQYF
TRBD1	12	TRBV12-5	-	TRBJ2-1	TGTGCTAGTGGTCAGGGGGTCAATGAGCAGTTCTTC	CASGQGVNEQFF
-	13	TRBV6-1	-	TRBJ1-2	TGTGCCAGCAGTTCTAGGACAACCTACGGCTACACCTTC	CASSSRTTYGYTF
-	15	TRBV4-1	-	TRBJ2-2	TGCGCCAGCAGCCAAGTAGACACCTACACCGGGGAGCTGTTTTTT	CASSQVDTYTGELFF
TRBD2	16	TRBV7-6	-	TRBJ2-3	TGTGCCAGCAGCCCCGGGACTAGCGGGAGGGTGGATACGCAGTATTTT	CASSPGTSGRVDTQYF
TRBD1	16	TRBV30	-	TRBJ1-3	TGTGCCTGGAGCCCTGGGGGGGACAGGACTGGAAACACCATATATTTT	CAWSPGGDRTGNTIYF